This is a list of T cell receptor beta chains from one sample in a study of tumor-infiltrating lymphocytes in primary liver carcinoma. TCRdb reanalysed the multiplex PCR reads using MiXCR and keeps one entry per CDR3 protein. The repertoire includes about 190,000 distinct CDR3 sequences, around four fifths of them detected once, and about a sixth sits in the top ten. The sample comprised tumor tissue from primary liver carcinoma. Receptors were obtained from a man in his forties or fifties with primary liver carcinoma and hepatitis B virus infection. Both conserved end residues are part of each CDR3. The D gene is left open where the match is weak. Not all rows give a size; the values are once, few, many and, for expanded clones, a class.

d_call: TRBD1; clone_size: -; v_call: TRBV6-2/TRBV6-3; j_call: TRBJ2-7; cdr3_aa: CASSLEDRAHEQYF; cdr3_nt: TGTGCAAGCAGCCTCGAGGACAGGGCCCACGAGCAGTACTTC
d_call: TRBD2; clone_size: -; v_call: TRBV11-2; j_call: TRBJ2-1; cdr3_aa: CASSFSGPLDDEQFF; cdr3_nt: TGTGCCAGTAGCTTTAGCGGGCCACTCGATGACGAGCAGTTCTTC
d_call: -; clone_size: many; v_call: TRBV14; j_call: TRBJ2-1; cdr3_aa: CASSLPSNEQFF; cdr3_nt: TGTGCCAGCAGCCTGCCAAGCAATGAGCAGTTCTTC
d_call: -; clone_size: -; v_call: TRBV6-1; j_call: TRBJ1-2; cdr3_aa: CASRETGYYGYTF; cdr3_nt: TGTGCCAGCAGGGAAACAGGGTACTATGGCTACACCTTC
d_call: TRBD2; clone_size: once; v_call: TRBV10-2; j_call: TRBJ2-3; cdr3_aa: CASSELHGLVSTDTQYF; cdr3_nt: TGCGCCAGCAGTGAGTTACATGGACTAGTTAGCACAGATACGCAGTATTTC
d_call: -; clone_size: -; v_call: TRBV4-2; j_call: TRBJ1-2; cdr3_aa: CASSALYGNYDYTF; cdr3_nt: TGTGCAAGCAGCGCCCTTTATGGGAACTATGACTACACCTTC
d_call: -; clone_size: -; v_call: TRBV29-1; j_call: TRBJ2-2; cdr3_aa: CSVIKDTRSGELFF; cdr3_nt: TGCAGCGTTATAAAGGACACTCGATCGGGGGAGCTGTTTTTT
d_call: -; clone_size: -; v_call: TRBV11-3; j_call: TRBJ2-1; cdr3_aa: CASSLRISNNEHFF; cdr3_nt: TGTGCCAGCAGCTTACGCATCTCGAACAATGAGCACTTCTTC
d_call: -; clone_size: few; v_call: TRBV10-3; j_call: TRBJ2-1; cdr3_aa: CVISEPSKDNEQFF; cdr3_nt: TGTGTCATCAGTGAGCCTAGCAAGGACAATGAGCAGTTCTTC
d_call: -; clone_size: -; v_call: TRBV4-1; j_call: TRBJ1-5; cdr3_aa: CASSQDDALAQPQHF; cdr3_nt: TGCGCCAGCAGCCAAGATGACGCCCTCGCCCAGCCCCAGCATTTT
d_call: TRBD1; clone_size: -; v_call: TRBV4-1; j_call: TRBJ1-5; cdr3_aa: CASNQETGNNQPHHF; cdr3_nt: TGCGCCAGCAACCAGGAGACAGGGAACAATCAGCCCCACCATTTT
d_call: TRBD1; clone_size: many; v_call: TRBV29-1; j_call: TRBJ2-2; cdr3_aa: CSAKTGGSGELFF; cdr3_nt: TGCAGCGCCAAGACAGGGGGGAGCGGGGAGCTGTTTTTT
d_call: -; clone_size: once; v_call: TRBV7-9; j_call: TRBJ1-5; cdr3_aa: CASSLGGGGIPQPQHF; cdr3_nt: TGTGCCAGCAGCTTAGGGGGCGGGGGCATCCCTCAGCCCCAACATTTT
d_call: TRBD1; clone_size: few; v_call: TRBV5-4; j_call: TRBJ2-5; cdr3_aa: CASSSDRIEIQYF; cdr3_nt: TGTGCCAGCAGCTCGGACAGGATAGAGATCCAGTACTTC
d_call: -; clone_size: -; v_call: TRBV4-3; j_call: TRBJ2-7; cdr3_aa: CASSQEVTARISHEQYF; cdr3_nt: TGCGCCAGCAGCCAAGAGGTCACAGCTCGAATATCCCACGAGCAGTACTTC
d_call: -; clone_size: -; v_call: TRBV6-2/TRBV6-3; j_call: TRBJ2-5; cdr3_aa: CASSYDSAEAWGETQYF; cdr3_nt: TGTGCCAGCAGTTATGATTCAGCGGAAGCGTGGGGAGAGACCCAGTACTTC
d_call: -; clone_size: -; v_call: TRBV5-4; j_call: TRBJ2-2; cdr3_aa: CARNPSRSPGELFF; cdr3_nt: TGTGCCAGAAACCCTAGTAGGTCGCCCGGGGAGCTGTTTTTT
d_call: -; clone_size: -; v_call: TRBV28; j_call: TRBJ2-7; cdr3_aa: CASSSPLGRVAEHYF; cdr3_nt: TGTGCCAGCAGTTCCCCCTTGGGACGGGTCGCTGAGCACTACTTC
d_call: -; clone_size: once; v_call: TRBV4-2; j_call: TRBJ1-2; cdr3_aa: CASSQDRTGWGYIF; cdr3_nt: TGTGCCAGCAGCCAAGATCGAACAGGCTGGGGTTACATCTTC
d_call: -; clone_size: -; v_call: TRBV9; j_call: TRBJ2-1; cdr3_aa: CASSVATSNYEQFF; cdr3_nt: TGTGCCAGCAGCGTAGCAACTAGCAACTATGAGCAGTTCTTC
d_call: -; clone_size: -; v_call: TRBV10-2; j_call: TRBJ2-1; cdr3_aa: CAGSGSSRQETQFF; cdr3_nt: TGCGCCGGCAGTGGTAGTTCCAGACAAGAGACCCAGTTCTTC
d_call: -; clone_size: -; v_call: TRBV11-2; j_call: TRBJ2-7; cdr3_aa: CANSSGRFYAREQYF; cdr3_nt: TGTGCCAACAGCTCCGGACGGTTTTACGCGCGCGAGCAGTACTTT
d_call: -; clone_size: -; v_call: TRBV29-1; j_call: TRBJ2-5; cdr3_aa: CSSSSEGQETQYF; cdr3_nt: TGCAGCTCATCATCAGAGGGCCAAGAGACCCAGTACTTC
d_call: -; clone_size: -; v_call: TRBV11-1; j_call: TRBJ2-2; cdr3_aa: CASSQVVGANTGELFF; cdr3_nt: TGTGCGAGCAGCCAGGTAGTCGGGGCGAACACCGGGGAGCTGTTTTTT
d_call: -; clone_size: -; v_call: TRBV12-3/TRBV12-4; j_call: TRBJ1-1; cdr3_aa: CASRIRVNIEAFF; cdr3_nt: TGTGCCAGCAGGATTCGAGTTAACATTGAAGCTTTCTTT
d_call: TRBD2; clone_size: -; v_call: TRBV11-2; j_call: TRBJ2-7; cdr3_aa: CASRLRDGRTSGLRSYEQYF; cdr3_nt: TGTGCCAGCAGATTGAGGGATGGGAGGACTAGCGGGCTCCGCTCCTACGAGCAGTACTTC
d_call: TRBD1; clone_size: -; v_call: TRBV30; j_call: TRBJ2-2; cdr3_aa: CAWNEAGGFVWELFF; cdr3_nt: TGTGCCTGGAATGAGGCAGGGGGCTTTGTCTGGGAGCTGTTTTTT
d_call: -; clone_size: -; v_call: TRBV12-3/TRBV12-4; j_call: TRBJ2-1; cdr3_aa: CASSFGRSDKQFF; cdr3_nt: TGTGCCAGCAGTTTCGGTCGGTCGGATAAGCAGTTCTTC
d_call: -; clone_size: once; v_call: TRBV14; j_call: TRBJ2-1; cdr3_aa: CASSQVTGWVLNEQFF; cdr3_nt: TGTGCCAGCAGCCAAGTTACGGGTTGGGTCTTGAATGAGCAGTTCTTC
d_call: TRBD1; clone_size: once; v_call: TRBV29-1; j_call: TRBJ2-5; cdr3_aa: CSVETARGRAETQYF; cdr3_nt: TGCAGTGTTGAAACGGCGAGGGGGCGAGCAGAGACCCAGTACTTC
d_call: TRBD1; clone_size: -; v_call: TRBV10-3; j_call: TRBJ1-1; cdr3_aa: CAISRQGLNTETFF; cdr3_nt: TGTGCCATCAGCAGACAGGGTCTGAACACTGAAACTTTCTTT
d_call: TRBD1; clone_size: -; v_call: TRBV29-1; j_call: TRBJ1-1; cdr3_aa: CSVARQGSNSEAFF; cdr3_nt: TGTAGCGTTGCAAGACAGGGGTCTAACAGTGAAGCTTTCTTT
d_call: -; clone_size: -; v_call: TRBV11-2; j_call: TRBJ2-1; cdr3_aa: CASSPVTSSYNEQFF; cdr3_nt: TGTGCCAGCAGCCCTGTGACTTCATCCTACAATGAGCAGTTCTTC
d_call: -; clone_size: medium-sized; v_call: TRBV11-2; j_call: TRBJ2-2; cdr3_aa: CASSLDHRGRDTGELFF; cdr3_nt: TGTGCCAGCAGCTTAGATCATCGGGGTAGGGACACCGGGGAGCTGTTTTTT
d_call: TRBD1; clone_size: -; v_call: TRBV29-1; j_call: TRBJ2-5; cdr3_aa: CGVWGTGETQYF; cdr3_nt: TGCGGCGTGTGGGGGACAGGGGAGACTCAATACTTC
d_call: -; clone_size: -; v_call: TRBV7-9; j_call: TRBJ2-1; cdr3_aa: CASSLDTDEQFF; cdr3_nt: TGTGCCAGCAGCCTTGATACGGATGAGCAGTTCTTC
d_call: -; clone_size: -; v_call: TRBV29-1; j_call: TRBJ2-3; cdr3_aa: CSVHRDSDAQYF; cdr3_nt: TGCAGCGTACACAGGGACTCAGATGCGCAGTATTTT
d_call: -; clone_size: -; v_call: TRBV6-2/TRBV6-3; j_call: TRBJ1-5; cdr3_aa: CTSILTSSGSGQPQHF; cdr3_nt: TGTACCAGCATCCTTACCTCCTCCGGATCGGGTCAGCCCCAGCATTTT
d_call: -; clone_size: -; v_call: TRBV4-2; j_call: TRBJ1-4; cdr3_aa: CANTPGRTQENLFF; cdr3_nt: TGTGCCAACACCCCTGGCAGGACGCAGGAAAATCTGTTTTTT
d_call: -; clone_size: -; v_call: TRBV6-1; j_call: TRBJ2-6; cdr3_aa: CARSAKQVRFSGANVLTF; cdr3_nt: TGTGCCAGAAGTGCCAAACAGGTGCGATTCTCTGGGGCCAACGTCCTGACTTTC
d_call: -; clone_size: -; v_call: TRBV9; j_call: TRBJ2-3; cdr3_aa: CANSVGVVADTQYF; cdr3_nt: TGTGCTAACAGCGTAGGAGTGGTGGCAGATACGCAGTATTTT